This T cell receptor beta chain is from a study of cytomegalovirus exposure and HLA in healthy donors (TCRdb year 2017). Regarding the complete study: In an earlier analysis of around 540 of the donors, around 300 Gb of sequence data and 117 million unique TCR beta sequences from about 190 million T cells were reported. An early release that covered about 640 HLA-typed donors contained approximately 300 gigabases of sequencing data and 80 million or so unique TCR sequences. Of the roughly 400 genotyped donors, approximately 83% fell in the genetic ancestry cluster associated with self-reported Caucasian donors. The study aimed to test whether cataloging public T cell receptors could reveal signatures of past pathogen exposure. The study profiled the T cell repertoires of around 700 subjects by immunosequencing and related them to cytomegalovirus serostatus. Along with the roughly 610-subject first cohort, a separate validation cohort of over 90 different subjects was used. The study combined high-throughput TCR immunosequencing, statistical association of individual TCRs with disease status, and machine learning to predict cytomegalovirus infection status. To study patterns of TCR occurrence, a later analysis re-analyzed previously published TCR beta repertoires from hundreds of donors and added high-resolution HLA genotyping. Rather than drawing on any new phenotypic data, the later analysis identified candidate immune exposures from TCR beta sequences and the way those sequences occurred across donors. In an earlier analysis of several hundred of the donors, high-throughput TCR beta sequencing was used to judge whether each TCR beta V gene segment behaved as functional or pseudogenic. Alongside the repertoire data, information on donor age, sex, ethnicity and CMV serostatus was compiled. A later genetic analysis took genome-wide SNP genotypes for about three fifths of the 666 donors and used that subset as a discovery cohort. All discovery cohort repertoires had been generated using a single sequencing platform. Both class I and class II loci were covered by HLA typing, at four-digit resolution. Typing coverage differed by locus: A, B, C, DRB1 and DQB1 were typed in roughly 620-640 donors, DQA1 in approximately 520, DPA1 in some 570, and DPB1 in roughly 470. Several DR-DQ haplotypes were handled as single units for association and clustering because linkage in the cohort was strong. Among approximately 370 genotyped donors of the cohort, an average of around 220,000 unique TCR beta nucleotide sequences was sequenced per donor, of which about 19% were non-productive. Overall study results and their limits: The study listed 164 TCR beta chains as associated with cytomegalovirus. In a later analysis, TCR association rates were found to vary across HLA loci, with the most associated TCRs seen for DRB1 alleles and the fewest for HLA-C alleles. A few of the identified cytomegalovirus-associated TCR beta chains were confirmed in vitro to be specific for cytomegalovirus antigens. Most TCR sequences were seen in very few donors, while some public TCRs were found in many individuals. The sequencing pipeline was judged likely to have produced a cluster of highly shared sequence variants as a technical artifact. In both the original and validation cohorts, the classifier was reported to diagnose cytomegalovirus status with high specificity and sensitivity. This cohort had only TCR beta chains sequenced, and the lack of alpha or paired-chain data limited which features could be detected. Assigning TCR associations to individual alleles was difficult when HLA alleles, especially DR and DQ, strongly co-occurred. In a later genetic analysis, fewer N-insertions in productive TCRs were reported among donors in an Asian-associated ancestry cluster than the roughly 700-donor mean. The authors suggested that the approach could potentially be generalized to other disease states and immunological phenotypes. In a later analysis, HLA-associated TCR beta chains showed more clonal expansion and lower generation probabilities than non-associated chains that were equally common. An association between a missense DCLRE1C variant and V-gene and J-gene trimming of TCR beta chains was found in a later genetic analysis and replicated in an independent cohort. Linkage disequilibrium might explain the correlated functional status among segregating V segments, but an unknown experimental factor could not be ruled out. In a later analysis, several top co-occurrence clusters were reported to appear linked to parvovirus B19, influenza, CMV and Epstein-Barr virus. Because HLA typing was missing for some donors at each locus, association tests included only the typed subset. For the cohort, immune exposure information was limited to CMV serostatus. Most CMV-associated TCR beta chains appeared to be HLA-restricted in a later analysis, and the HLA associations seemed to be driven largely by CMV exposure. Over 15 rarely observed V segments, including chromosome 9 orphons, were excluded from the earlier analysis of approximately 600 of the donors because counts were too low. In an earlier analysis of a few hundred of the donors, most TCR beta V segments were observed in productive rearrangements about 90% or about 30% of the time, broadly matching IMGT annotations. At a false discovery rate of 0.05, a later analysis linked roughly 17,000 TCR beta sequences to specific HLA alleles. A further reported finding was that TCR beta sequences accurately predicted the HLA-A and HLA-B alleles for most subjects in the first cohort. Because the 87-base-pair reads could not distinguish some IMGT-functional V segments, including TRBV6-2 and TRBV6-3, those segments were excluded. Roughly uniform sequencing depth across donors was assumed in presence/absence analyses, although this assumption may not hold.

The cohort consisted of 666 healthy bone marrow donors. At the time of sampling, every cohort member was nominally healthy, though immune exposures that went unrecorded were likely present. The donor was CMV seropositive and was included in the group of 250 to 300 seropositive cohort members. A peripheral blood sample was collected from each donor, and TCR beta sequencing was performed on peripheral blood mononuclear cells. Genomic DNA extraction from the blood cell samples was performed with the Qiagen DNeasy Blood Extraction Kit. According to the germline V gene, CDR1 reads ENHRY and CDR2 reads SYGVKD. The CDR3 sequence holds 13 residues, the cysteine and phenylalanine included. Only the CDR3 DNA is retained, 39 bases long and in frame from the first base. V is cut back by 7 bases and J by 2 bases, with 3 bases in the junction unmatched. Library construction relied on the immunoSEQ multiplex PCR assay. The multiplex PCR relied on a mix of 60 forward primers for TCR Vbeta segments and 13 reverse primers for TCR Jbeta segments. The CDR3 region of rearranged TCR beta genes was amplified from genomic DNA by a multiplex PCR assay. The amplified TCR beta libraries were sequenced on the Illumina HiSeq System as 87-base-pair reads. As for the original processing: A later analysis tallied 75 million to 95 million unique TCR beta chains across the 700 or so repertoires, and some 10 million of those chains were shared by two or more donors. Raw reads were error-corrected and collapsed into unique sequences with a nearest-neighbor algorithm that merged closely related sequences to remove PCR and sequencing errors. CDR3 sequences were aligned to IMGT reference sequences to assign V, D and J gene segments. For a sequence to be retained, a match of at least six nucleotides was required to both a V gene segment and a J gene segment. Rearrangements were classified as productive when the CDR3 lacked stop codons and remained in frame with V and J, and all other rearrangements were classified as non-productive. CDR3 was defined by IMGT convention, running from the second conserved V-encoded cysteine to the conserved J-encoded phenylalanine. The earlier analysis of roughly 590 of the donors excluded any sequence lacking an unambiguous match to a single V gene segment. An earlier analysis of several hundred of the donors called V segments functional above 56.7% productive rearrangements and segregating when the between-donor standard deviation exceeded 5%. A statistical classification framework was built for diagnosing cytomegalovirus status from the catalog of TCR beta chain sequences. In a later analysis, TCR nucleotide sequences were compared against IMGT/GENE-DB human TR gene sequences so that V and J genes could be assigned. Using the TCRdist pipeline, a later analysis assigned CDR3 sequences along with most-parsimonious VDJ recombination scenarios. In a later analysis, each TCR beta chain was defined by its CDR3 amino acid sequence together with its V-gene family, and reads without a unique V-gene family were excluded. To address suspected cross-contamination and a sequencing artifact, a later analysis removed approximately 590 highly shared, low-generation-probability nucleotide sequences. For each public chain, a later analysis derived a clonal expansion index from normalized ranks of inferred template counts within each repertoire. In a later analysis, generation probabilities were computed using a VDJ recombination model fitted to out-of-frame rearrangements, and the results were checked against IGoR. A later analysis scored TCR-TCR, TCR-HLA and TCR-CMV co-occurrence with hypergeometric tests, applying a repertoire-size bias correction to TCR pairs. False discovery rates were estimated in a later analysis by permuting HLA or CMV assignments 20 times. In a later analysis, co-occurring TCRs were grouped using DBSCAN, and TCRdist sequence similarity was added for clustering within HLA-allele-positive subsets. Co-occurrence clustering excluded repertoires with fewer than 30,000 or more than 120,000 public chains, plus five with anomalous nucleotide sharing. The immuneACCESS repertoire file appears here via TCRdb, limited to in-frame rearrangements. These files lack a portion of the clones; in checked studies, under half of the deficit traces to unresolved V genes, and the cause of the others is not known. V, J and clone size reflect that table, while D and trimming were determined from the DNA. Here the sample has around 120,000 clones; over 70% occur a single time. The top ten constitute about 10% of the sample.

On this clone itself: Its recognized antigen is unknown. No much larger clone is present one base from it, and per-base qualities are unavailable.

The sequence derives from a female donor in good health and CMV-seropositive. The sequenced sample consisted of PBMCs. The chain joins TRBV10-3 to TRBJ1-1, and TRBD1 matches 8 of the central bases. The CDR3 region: CAIKDRVNTEAFF. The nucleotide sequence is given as TGTGCCATCAAGGACAGGGTTAACACTGAAGCTTTCTTT.